The clone carrying this TCR beta chain has at least ten counts. As yet, its antigen is unknown. This entry comes from a study of regulatory T cells in long-lasting Graves disease. Study at large: The study enrolled newly diagnosed Graves' patients on antithyroid drugs under 3 months. Whole-study results and caveats: Persistent disease exhibited a predilection for TRBV28, TRBJ1-2 and TRBJ2-5.

This CDR3 is built from 14 residues. The V and J ends lost 2 bases and 5 bases respectively, with 12 bases between them. This sample's time point: newly diagnosed GD, antithyroid drugs for less than 3 months. After RNA was extracted from PBMCs, the TCR library was made from it. CDR3 regions were amplified by Arm-PCR using iRepertoire HTBI primers to build TCR beta libraries. TCRdb re-derived calls from the multiplex PCR reads in MiXCR, one entry per CDR3 protein. The sample contains roughly 420,000 distinct CDR3 sequences, approximately 16% of which appear only once. This sample also appeared in a second study, on T cells in Graves' hyperthyroidism and ophthalmopathy.

The sequencing used peripheral blood mononuclear cells (PBMCs), collected at new diagnosis, from a patient treated with antithyroid drugs. The clonotype originates from a woman younger than 35 with Graves disease. The chain carries TRBV12-3 or TRBV12-4 and TRBJ1-1; D gene ambiguous. The CDR3 DNA reads as TGTGCCAGCAGTTTACCCTTCAATGGGACTGAAGCTTTCTTT. Translation gives CASSLPFNGTEAFF.